Below, 23 T cell receptor beta chains from the same sample are listed, as sequenced in a study of blood T cells in healthy people across ages. For the second PCR, which ran for roughly 7 to 11 cycles, a sample-barcoded 5' primer and a J-beta primer mix were used. TCRdb reanalysed the 5' RACE reads using MiXCR and keeps one entry per CDR3 protein. The sample has approximately 1,000,000 distinct CDR3 sequences; roughly two fifths are singletons. The specimen was blood. The source of these receptors is a man aged 18 to 30 in good health.

The rearrangement links TRBV7-2 to TRBJ1-2; D ambiguous. Trimming removed 5 bases from V and 1 base from J, with 11 bases in between. CDR1 is SGHTA and CDR2 is FQGNSA in the germline V gene. The CDR3 runs 14 residues. In nucleotides, the CDR3 is TGTGCCAGCAGCCATGGCGGAGTTAACTATGGCTACACCTTC. It codes for CASSHGGVNYGYTF.

This clonotype was picked up a small number of times. CDR3 in DNA: TGTGCCAGCAGCTTCCTAACTGGGGACCTAGCCAAAAACATTCAGTACTTC. Protein sequence: CASSFLTGDLAKNIQYF. This chain uses TRBV7-6 with TRBJ2-4, with D possibly being TRBD1 or TRBD2 (5 bases each). V was cut by 3 bases and J by 0 bases, with 15 bases left in between. The CDR3 totals 17 residues. CDR1 and CDR2 from the germline V gene are SGHVS and FNYEAQ.

The V call is TRBV20-1, the J call TRBJ2-1; 8 positions match TRBD2. Germline trimming cut 6 bases from V and 13 bases from J; bases unmatched to any gene: 11. The CDR3 spans 12 residues. The germline CDR1 and CDR2 sequences are DFQATT and SNEGSKA (reference sequence). CDR3 sequence (DNA): TGCAGTGCCCGAACCGGGGGGGGCAACCAGTTCTTC. It encodes CSARTGGGNQFF.

The table lists this clonotype with many counts. The chain combines TRBV5-1 with TRBJ2-1; D is unresolved. Trimming took 4 bases from V and 3 from J, leaving 14 bases between them. CDR1 SGHRS and CDR2 YFSETQ come from the germline V gene. This CDR3 has 15 residues. The CDR3 here is CASSLRTGNYNEQFF. Here the CDR3 DNA reads TGCGCCAGCAGCCTAAGGACCGGCAACTACAATGAGCAGTTCTTC.

Turning to this clonotype: An end of the junction does not agree with germline; a read error may underlie this. This sequence joins TRBV5-1 and TRBJ2-1, with TRBD1 matching 8 bases. The CDR3 has 14 residues. Germline V CDR1 and CDR2: SGHRS, YFSETQ. In DNA form, the CDR3 reads TGCGCCAGCAGCGGACAGGGATTGCAAAATGAGCAGGTCTTC. Translation: CASSGQGLQNEQVF.

V usage is TRBV6-6 and J usage is TRBJ2-5; D is ambiguous. V was trimmed by 7 bases and J by 1 base, leaving 16 bases between them. This CDR3 is 15 amino acids long. Germline-derived CDR1 and CDR2 are MNHNY and SVGAGI (reference sequence). DNA of the CDR3: TGTGCCAGCAAGCCTGGGGTAGGGATCCAAGAGACCCAGTACTTC. This gives the protein CASKPGVGIQETQYF.

V is TRBV20-1 and J is TRBJ1-5; TRBD1 is a possible D gene (6 bases). The CDR3 has 15 amino acids. CDR1 and CDR2 from the germline V gene are DFQATT and SNEGSKA (reference sequence). Trimming left V 1 base short and J 0 bases short, with 10 bases between. The CDR3 loop reads CSARVDSYSNQPQHF. CDR3 nucleotide sequence: TGCAGTGCTAGAGTGGACAGTTATAGCAATCAGCCCCAGCATTTT.

V is TRBV4-2 and J is TRBJ2-5; the match to TRBD2 covers 8 bases. The ends lost 1 base at V and 4 bases at J; junction bases unmatched: 11. This CDR3 contains 17 residues. Germline lookup yields CDR1 LGHNA and CDR2 YNFKEQ. The CDR3 loop reads CASSQVRAGGTGETQYF. The CDR3 nucleotides read TGTGCCAGCAGCCAAGTAAGGGCGGGGGGCACCGGAGAGACCCAGTACTTC.

CDR3 amino acids: CSVEPKTGWYHNNEQFF. For the CDR3, the DNA is TGCAGCGTTGAACCGAAGACAGGGTGGTATCACAACAATGAGCAGTTCTTC. The rearrangement joins TRBV29-1 to TRBJ2-1, with 7 bases that match TRBD1. Germline loops: CDR1 SQVTM, CDR2 ANQGSEA. CDR3 size: 17 residues. Trimming at V came to 2 bases and at J to 5 bases, leaving 15 bases not matched to a gene.

V gene TRBV2 combines with J gene TRBJ1-1, with 7 bases that match TRBD1. V trimming: 7 bases; J trimming: 3 bases; junction bases outside the gene matches: 11. The CDR3 totals 15 residues. Germline loops: CDR1 SNHLY, CDR2 FYNNEI. The DNA for the CDR3 is TGTGCCAGCACCGCACCGACAGGGTGGGACACTGAAGCTTTCTTT. It is translated as CASTAPTGWDTEAFF. Filled out from reference TRBV2 and TRBJ1-1, the complete variable domain reads EPEVTQTPSHQVTQMGQEVILRCVPISNHLYFYWYRQILGQKVEFLVSFYNNEISEKSEIFDDQFSVERPDGSNFTLKIRSTKLEDSAMYFCASTAPTGWDTEAFFGQGTRLTVV.

In its sample, this clonotype was seen a few times. The chain links TRBV4-3 to TRBJ1-4; a weak D match, TRBD1 (5 bases). CDR1 LGHNA and CDR2 YSLEER come from the germline V gene. The CDR3 contains 16 residues. The V end was cut by 2 bases, the J end by 8 bases, with 18 bases between. The CDR3 here is CASSQSISGEGEKLFF. CDR3 nucleotide sequence: TGCGCCAGCAGCCAATCTATTTCGGGGGAAGGAGAAAAACTGTTTTTT.

This clonotype was counted only a few times. V gene TRBV2 combines with J gene TRBJ1-5; TRBD1 might be the D (6 bases). This CDR3 is 14 amino acids long. Per the germline V gene, CDR1 is SNHLY and CDR2 is FYNNEI. V shed 1 base and J shed 4 bases, with 8 bases lying between them. The DNA of the CDR3 is TGTGCCAGCAGTGAAGGACAGGCGAATCAGCCCCAGCATTTT. This gives the protein CASSEGQANQPQHF.

This clonotype has a handful of counts. This chain links TRBV7-9 with TRBJ2-7, with a tentative D call TRBD1 (6 bases). The CDR3 consists of 13 residues. The germline V and J ends were trimmed by 1 base and 12 bases, with 16 bases remaining between them. From germline, CDR1 is SEHNR and CDR2 FQNEAQ (reference sequence). The CDR3 protein is CASSLGQASTLYF. The CDR3 DNA reads TGTGCCAGCAGCTTAGGACAGGCCAGCACCTTGTACTTC.

Here the CDR3 reads CASSTNRGDTEAFF. The DNA of the CDR3 is TGTGCCAGCAGCACTAACAGGGGAGACACTGAAGCTTTCTTT. This rearrangement joins TRBV11-2 to TRBJ1-1; the match to TRBD1 covers 7 bases. The germline V gene encodes CDR1 SGHAT and CDR2 FQNNGV. This CDR3 has 14 amino acids. The trim removed 5 bases at V and 3 bases at J, leaving 6 bases unmatched.

This clonotype has a count of ten or more. The chain couples TRBV12-3 or TRBV12-4 to TRBJ1-4; D possibly corresponds to TRBD1 (6 bases). V dropped 3 bases and J dropped 3 bases, with 11 bases sitting between them. CDR3 size: 15 residues. This CDR3 is CASSFLGTSNEKLFF. CDR3 nucleotide sequence: TGTGCCAGCAGTTTCCTCGGGACATCTAATGAAAAACTGTTTTTT.

The chain uses TRBV9 and TRBJ2-7, with a possible D match to TRBD1 (7 bases). Germline V gives CDR1 SGDLS, CDR2 YYNGEE. The CDR3 length is 16 residues. Trimming removed 0 bases at V and 2 bases at J, with 15 bases between. The CDR3 nucleotides are TGTGCCAGCAGCGTAGAGTTGGAGGGGGCTCCCTACGAGCAGTACTTC. It encodes CASSVELEGAPYEQYF.

The genes are TRBV24-1 and TRBJ2-1; 12 bases are a match to TRBD1. Germline V gene sequence: CDR1 KGHDR, CDR2 SFDVKD. This CDR3 comprises 17 residues. V shed 7 bases and J 7 bases; nucleotides not matched to a gene: 13. The CDR3 loop reads CATSPPGQGAGMNEQFF. The DNA of the CDR3 is TGTGCCACCAGCCCCCCGGGACAGGGGGCAGGGATGAATGAGCAGTTCTTC.

The chain uses TRBV6-5 and TRBJ1-1; D is unclear. The CDR3 is made up of 14 amino acids. Germline CDR1 and CDR2: MNHEY and SVGAGI. Between the trimmed V and J ends, which lost 0 bases and 4 bases, there was a span of 9 bases. DNA for the CDR3: TGTGCCAGCAGTTACTCAACGCGGGGCACTGAAGCTTTCTTT. It encodes CASSYSTRGTEAFF.

V usage is TRBV12-3 or TRBV12-4 and J usage is TRBJ2-7; D is possibly TRBD1 (5 bases). V was shortened by 2 bases and J by 6 bases, with 14 bases between the two germline ends. CDR3 length: 14 amino acids. The CDR3 DNA follows: TGTGCCAGCAGTTTAAGGGCAGGGTACGGCGAGCAGTACTTC. This encodes CASSLRAGYGEQYF.

The V and J genes are TRBV24-1 and TRBJ2-2, with TRBD1 identical over 11 bases. Unmatched junction bases numbered 14, after V lost 4 bases and J lost 2 bases. Germline V gene data show CDR1 as KGHDR and CDR2 as SFDVKD. The CDR3 runs 20 residues. The CDR3 nucleotides read TGTGCCACCAGTGACCAACGGACAGGGGGCATTACGGTTAACACCGGGGAGCTGTTTTTT. Protein product: CATSDQRTGGITVNTGELFF.

This clonotype has just a few counts. The chain recombines TRBV6-6 with TRBJ1-2, with TRBD1 matching 7 bases. Germline V gene data show CDR1 as MNHNY and CDR2 as SVGAGI (reference sequence). Trimming took 2 bases from V and 7 from J; bases not matched to a gene: 10. The CDR3 totals 15 residues. CDR3 protein: CASSYTDREAAGYTF. The CDR3 bases are TGTGCCAGCAGTTACACCGACAGGGAGGCCGCTGGCTACACCTTC.

In this sample, this clonotype turned up once. The chain couples TRBV29-1 to TRBJ2-3; D is unresolved. V lost 1 base, J lost 5 bases, and 7 bases lay in between. The CDR3 contains 12 residues. Germline CDR1 is SQVTM and CDR2 is ANQGSEA. The CDR3 region has the DNA TGCAGCGTTGAAGGTTCCGAAGATACGCAGTATTTT. Its translation: CSVEGSEDTQYF.

The J gene is TRBJ2-3, the V gene TRBV2; 7 bases line up with TRBD2. Trimming removed 1 base from V and 4 bases from J; junction bases left unmatched: 5. The CDR3 loop spans 15 amino acids. Germline assignment: CDR1 SNHLY and CDR2 FYNNEI. CDR3 in amino acids: CASSEGGGIADTQYF. For the CDR3, the DNA is TGTGCCAGCAGTGAAGGGGGGGGAATTGCAGATACGCAGTATTTT.